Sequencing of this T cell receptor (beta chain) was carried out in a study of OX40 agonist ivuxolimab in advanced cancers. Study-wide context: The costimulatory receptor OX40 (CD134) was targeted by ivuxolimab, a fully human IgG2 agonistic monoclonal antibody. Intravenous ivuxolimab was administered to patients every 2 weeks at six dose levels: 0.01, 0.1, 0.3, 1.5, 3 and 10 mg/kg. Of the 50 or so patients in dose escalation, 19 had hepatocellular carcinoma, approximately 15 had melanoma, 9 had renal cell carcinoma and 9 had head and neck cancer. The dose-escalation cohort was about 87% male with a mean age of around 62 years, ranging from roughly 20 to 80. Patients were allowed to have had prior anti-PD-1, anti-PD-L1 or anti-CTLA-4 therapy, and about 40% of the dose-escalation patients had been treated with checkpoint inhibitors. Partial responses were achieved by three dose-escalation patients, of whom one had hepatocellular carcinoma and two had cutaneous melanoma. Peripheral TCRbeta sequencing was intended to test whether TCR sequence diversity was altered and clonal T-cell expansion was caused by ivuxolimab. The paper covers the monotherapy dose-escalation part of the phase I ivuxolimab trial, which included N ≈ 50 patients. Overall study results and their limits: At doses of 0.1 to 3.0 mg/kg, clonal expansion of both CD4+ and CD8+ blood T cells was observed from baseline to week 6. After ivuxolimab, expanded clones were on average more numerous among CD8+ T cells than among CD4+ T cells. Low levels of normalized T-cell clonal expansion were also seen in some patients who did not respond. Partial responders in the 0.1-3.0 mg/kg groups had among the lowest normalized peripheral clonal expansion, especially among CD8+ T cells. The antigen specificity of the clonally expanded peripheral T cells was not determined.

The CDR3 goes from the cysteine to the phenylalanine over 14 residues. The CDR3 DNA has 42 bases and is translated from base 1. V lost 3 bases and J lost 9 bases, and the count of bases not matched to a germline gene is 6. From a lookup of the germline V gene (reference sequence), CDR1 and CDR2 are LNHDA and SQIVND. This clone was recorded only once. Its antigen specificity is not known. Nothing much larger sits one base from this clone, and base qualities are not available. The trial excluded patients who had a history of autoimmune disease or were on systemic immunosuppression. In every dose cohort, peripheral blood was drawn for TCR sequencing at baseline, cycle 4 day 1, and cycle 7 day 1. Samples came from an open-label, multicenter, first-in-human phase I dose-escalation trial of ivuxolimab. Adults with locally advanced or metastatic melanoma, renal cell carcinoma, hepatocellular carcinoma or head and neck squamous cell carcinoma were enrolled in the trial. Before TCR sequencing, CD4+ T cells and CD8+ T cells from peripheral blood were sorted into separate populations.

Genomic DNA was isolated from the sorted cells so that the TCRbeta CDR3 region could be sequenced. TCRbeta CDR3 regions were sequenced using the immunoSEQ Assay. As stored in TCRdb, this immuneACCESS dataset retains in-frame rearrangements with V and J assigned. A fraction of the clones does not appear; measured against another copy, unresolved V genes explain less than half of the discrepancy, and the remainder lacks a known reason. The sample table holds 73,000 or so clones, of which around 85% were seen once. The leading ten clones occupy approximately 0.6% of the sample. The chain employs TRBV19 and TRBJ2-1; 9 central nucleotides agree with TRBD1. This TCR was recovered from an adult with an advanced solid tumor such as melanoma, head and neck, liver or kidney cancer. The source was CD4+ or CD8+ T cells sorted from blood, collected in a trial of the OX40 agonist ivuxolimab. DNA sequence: TGTGCCAGTAGTATGGACGGGACAGGGAGTGAGCAGTTCTTC. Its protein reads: CASSMDGTGSEQFF.